This TCR beta chain was captured by sequencing in a study of blood T cell repertoires in COVID-19. Study-level background: Sites across the United States, Italy and Spain contributed samples from acute and convalescent COVID-19. The analysed material was cDNA or gDNA that came from T cells, B-cell-depleted T cells, or PBMCs.

In the study's own analysis: Cell counts per sample came from amplifying reference gene primers. The assay was immunoSEQ multiplex PCR, and TCRdb's table has in-frame clones only and misses some. The DNA gave D and trimming, while V, J and clone size come from that table. This sample carries over 200,000 clones, about four fifths of them seen once, and the ten largest clones take roughly 8.2%. The length of the CDR3 is 14 residues. With V trimmed by 4 bases and J by 9 bases, 10 bases remained unmatched. CDR1 and CDR2 (germline): MDHEN, SYDVKM. The chain uses TRBV28 and TRBJ2-7, with 9 bases identical to TRBD1. This sequence originates from a woman aged 45 to 65 with acute or convalescent COVID-19. The sample taken for sequencing was peripheral blood. The CDR3 sequence is CASSSGTGLFGQYF. DNA of the CDR3: TGTGCCAGCAGTTCCGGGACAGGGCTTTTTGGGCAGTACTTC.